This passage covers 29 T cell receptor beta chains from one sample sequenced in a study of metastatic and nonmetastatic thyroid tumors. Each patient came to thyroid surgery without any prior treatment (of any kind). From the PCR reads, TCRdb re-called clones with MiXCR. This sample has thousands of clones, with about a quarter found just once. The sample was adjacent normal tissue. The receptors originated from a female donor with papillary thyroid cancer or a benign thyroid nodule (not recorded which). Some clones in this sample may be carry-over from other donors' samples.

By frequency in the sample, this clone is medium-sized (0.01 to 0.1%). The genes are TRBV28 and TRBJ2-3; D remains ambiguous. V lost 2 bases to trimming and J lost 7 bases, with 13 bases between them. The CDR3 runs 14 residues. Germline assignment: CDR1 MDHEN and CDR2 SYDVKM. The CDR3 DNA follows: TGTGCCAGCAGTTTACTTGGACCGACGTATACGCAGTATTTT. Translating gives CASSLLGPTYTQYF.

The V gene is TRBV28, the J gene TRBJ1-2, with TRBD1 as a possible D gene (6 bases). The CDR3 is 13 residues long. V was clipped by 6 bases and J by 8 bases, with 16 bases between them. Germline CDR1 MDHEN, CDR2 SYDVKM. CDR3 DNA sequence: TGTGCCAGCAGACAACAGGGTTTTCTCGGCTACACCTTC. It codes for CASRQQGFLGYTF.

The chain carries TRBV7-2 and TRBJ2-7, with D maybe TRBD1 (6 bases). Per the germline V gene, CDR1 is SGHTA and CDR2 is FQGNSA. This CDR3 has 13 residues. Trimming removed 5 bases from V and 7 bases from J, with 15 bases in between. The CDR3 DNA sequence: TGTGCCAGCAGCCCCGGGACATTCCAAGAGCAGTACTTC. Amino acid sequence: CASSPGTFQEQYF.

This clone was observed at least ten times. V is TRBV5-6 and J is TRBJ2-3; maybe TRBD1 (5 bases). CDR1 is SGHDT, CDR2 YYEEEE, per germline. The CDR3 has 13 residues. Trimming shortened V by 4 bases and J by 6 bases, and 12 bases separated the two germline ends. The CDR3 is CASSQQAVDTQYF. CDR3 nucleotides: TGTGCCAGCAGCCAACAGGCGGTGGATACGCAGTATTTT.

This clone is labeled medium-sized. The chain uses TRBV6-1 and TRBJ2-7; D is possibly TRBD2 (6 bases). The germline V and J ends were trimmed by 7 bases and 3 bases, with 13 bases remaining between them. CDR1 and CDR2 (germline): MNHNS, SASEGT. The CDR3 extends over 13 amino acids. This CDR3 reads CASKIPGVYEQYF. CDR3 nucleotide sequence: TGTGCCAGCAAAATCCCGGGGGTCTACGAGCAGTACTTC.

The CDR3 coding sequence is TGTGCCAGCAGTTCTAGCGGGGGGGCCGGGGAGCTGTTTTTT. Encoded protein: CASSSSGGAGELFF. The chain links TRBV12-3 or TRBV12-4 to TRBJ2-2; 12 bases map to TRBD2. This CDR3 spans 14 amino acids. V gave up 4 bases and J gave up 6 bases; unmatched junction bases: 0.

This clone was recorded many times. The chain carries TRBV19 and TRBJ1-2; possible D gene TRBD1, 5 bases. V lost 3 bases to trimming and J lost 3 bases, with 17 bases between them. The germline CDR1 and CDR2 sequences are LNHDA and SQIVND (reference sequence). This CDR3 comprises 16 residues. The CDR3: CASSIQGITYHYGYTF. CDR3 sequence (DNA): TGTGCCAGTAGTATTCAGGGTATCACATATCACTATGGCTACACCTTC.

This clone was seen just once. The V and J genes are TRBV6-1 and TRBJ1-5; D may be TRBD1 (5 bases). Germline V lookup: CDR1 MNHNS, CDR2 SASEGT. The CDR3 is 17 amino acids. CDR3 bases: TGTGGGTGGAGTGAAGCGAATCTCAGGGAAGGGAGGCAGCCCCAGCATTTT. Amino acids: CGWSEANLREGRQPQHF.

This clone has just one count. The sample carries other DNA sequences with the same CDR3. The CDR3 DNA is TGCAGTGCTAGAGATCCTGGACTTGAGCAGTTCTTC. As protein: CSARDPGLEQFF. This chain uses TRBV20-1 with TRBJ2-1; tentatively, D is TRBD2 (5 bases). Germline values: CDR1 DFQATT, CDR2 SNEGSKA (reference sequence). V was shortened by 0 bases and J by 9 bases, with 9 bases between the two germline ends. The CDR3 runs 12 residues.

This clone showed up just a few times. V and J are TRBV6-1 and TRBJ2-3; TRBD2 matches at 10 bases. Germline lookup yields CDR1 MNHNS and CDR2 SASEGT. The junction had 0 bases not matched to a gene; V was cut back by 2 bases and J by 4 bases. The CDR3 covers 14 residues. This CDR3 is CASSELAGADTQYF. The CDR3 DNA reads TGTGCCAGCAGTGAACTAGCGGGAGCAGATACGCAGTATTTT.

The J gene is TRBJ2-3, the V gene TRBV20-1, with D possibly TRBD2 on 5 matching bases. This CDR3 has 12 residues. The ends were cut back, 5 bases at V and 10 bases at J, with 16 bases in the middle. CDR1 DFQATT and CDR2 SNEGSKA come from the germline V gene (reference sequence). DNA of the CDR3: TGCAGTGCTTGGACTTATAGTGACGCGCAGTATTTT. It is translated as CSAWTYSDAQYF.

Of note for this clone: The CDR3 does not close with the conserved phenylalanine or tryptophan, likely indicating a read error. The chain combines TRBV12-3 or TRBV12-4 with TRBJ2-7; 8 positions match TRBD1. This CDR3 is built from 14 residues. Trimming cost V 9 bases and J 3 bases; bases outside gene matches: 10. The CDR3 loop reads CARSRQGAVYEQYC. Here the CDR3 DNA reads TGTGCCAGAAGTAGGCAGGGGGCCGTCTACGAGCAGTACTGC.

The rearrangement joins TRBV20-1 to TRBJ1-2; tentative D call: TRBD1 (6 bases). CDR1 and CDR2 from the germline V gene are DFQATT and SNEGSKA (reference sequence). V was trimmed by 5 bases and J by 0 bases, leaving 7 bases between them. This CDR3 spans 12 amino acids. DNA for the CDR3: TGCAGTGCTTGGACAGCTAACTATGGCTACACCTTC. It specifies CSAWTANYGYTF.

This clone is judged medium-sized. The CDR3 DNA reads as TGCGCCAGCAGCTTGGCCGGGACAGGGGAAACCGGGGAGCTGTTTTTT. It specifies CASSLAGTGETGELFF. The chain couples TRBV5-1 to TRBJ2-2; 10 bases are a match to TRBD1. This CDR3 has 16 amino acids. CDR1 SGHRS and CDR2 YFSETQ come from the germline V gene. Trimming cost V 0 bases and J 5 bases; bases outside gene matches: 4.

The chain employs TRBV11-2 and TRBJ2-3; D is unresolved. V lost 2 bases, J lost 4 bases, and 13 bases lay in between. Germline V gives CDR1 SGHAT, CDR2 FQNNGV. CDR3 size: 15 residues. The chain's CDR3 is CASSLQNVVSDTQYF. The CDR3 bases are TGTGCCAGCAGCTTACAAAACGTCGTCTCAGATACGCAGTATTTT.

This clone came up a few times. V is TRBV11-3 and J is TRBJ1-5, with D unresolved. The CDR3 runs 12 residues. Germline V gene lookup returns CDR1 SGHNT and CDR2 YENEEA. Trimming pared 2 bases from V and 6 bases from J, leaving 5 bases between. The chain's CDR3 is CASSLLLQPQHF. The CDR3 bases are TGTGCCAGCAGCTTATTGCTTCAGCCCCAGCATTTT. The full variable domain, in which reference TRBV11-3 and TRBJ1-5 provide the parts outside the CDR3, is EAGVVQSPRYKIIEKKQPVAFWCNPISGHNTLYWYLQNLGQGPELLIRYENEEAVDDSQLPKDRFSAERLKGVDSTLKIQPAELGDSAVYLCASSLLLQPQHFGDGTRLSIL.

This clone is deemed medium-sized. This rearrangement joins TRBV10-1 to TRBJ2-7, with 8 bases that match TRBD1. Trimming cost V 2 bases and J 12 bases; bases outside gene matches: 6. The CDR3 runs to 12 residues. Germline assignment: CDR1 WNHNN and CDR2 SYGVQD (reference sequence). The CDR3 nucleotides read TGCGCCAGCAGTGAGAACGACAGGGGCCCGTACTTC. Residues: CASSENDRGPYF.

This clone is termed medium-sized. The chain carries TRBV12-3 or TRBV12-4 and TRBJ2-5; 8 nucleotides match TRBD2. The ends lost 3 bases at V and 1 base at J; junction bases unmatched: 1. There are 14 residues in the CDR3. CDR3 DNA sequence: TGTGCCAGCAGTTTTCGGGGGGGCCAAGAGACCCAGTACTTC. It codes for CASSFRGGQETQYF.

The rearrangement links TRBV5-6 to TRBJ1-2, with a tentative D call TRBD1 (6 bases). The CDR3 is 16 amino acids. Per germline, CDR1 SGHDT and CDR2 YYEEEE. The V end lost 4 bases, the J end lost 3 bases, and 19 bases lay between the germline ends. CDR3 DNA: TGTGCCAGCAGCACCCAAGAACAGGGAATATACTATGGCTACACCTTC. Its protein product is CASSTQEQGIYYGYTF.

This clone was detected a few times. The chain recombines TRBV28 with TRBJ2-6; weak D call: TRBD1 (5 bases). CDR3 length equals 14 residues. CDR1 and CDR2 from the germline V gene are MDHEN and SYDVKM. Trimming pared 5 bases from V and 3 bases from J, leaving 8 bases between. The CDR3 region is CASSITGGANVLTF. The CDR3 bases are TGTGCCAGCAGTATAACAGGTGGGGCCAACGTCCTGACTTTC.

On this clone itself: This is likely a read error, given that the CDR3 carries no conserved phenylalanine or tryptophan at its end. V usage is TRBV28 and J usage is TRBJ2-2, with D maybe TRBD2 (5 bases). The CDR3 runs to 16 residues. The ends were cut back, 6 bases at V and 3 bases at J, with 17 bases in the middle. CDR1 and CDR2 from the germline V gene are MDHEN and SYDVKM. Here the CDR3 DNA reads TGTGCCAGCAGCCGGGAAGACGGGCCAGACACCGGGGAGCTGTTTCTT. It encodes CASSREDGPDTGELFL.

The chain uses TRBV2 and TRBJ2-5; 8 nucleotides align to TRBD2. The CDR3 runs 13 residues. V lost 4 bases, J lost 3 bases, and 1 base stayed unmatched. Germline values: CDR1 SNHLY, CDR2 FYNNEI. CDR3 DNA sequence: TGTGCCAGCAGTGGGGGACTAGAAGAGACCCAGTACTTC. The encoded protein is CASSGGLEETQYF.

This clone was seen many times. Since a much larger clone is just one base distant, this may be a read error. Other nucleotide sequences in the sample specify the same CDR3. The rearrangement joins TRBV27 to TRBJ2-7; 9 nucleotides line up with TRBD2. CDR1 and CDR2 (germline): MNHEY, SMNVEV (reference sequence). The CDR3 runs to 15 residues. The CDR3 here is CASSRDSGGFLEQYF. The CDR3 DNA reads as TGTGCCAGCAGCCGGGACAGCGGGGGGTTCTTGGAGCAGTATTTC.

The V and J genes are TRBV11-3 and TRBJ2-2; 8 positions match TRBD1. CDR1 and CDR2 (germline): SGHNT, YENEEA. This CDR3 comprises 14 residues. With 1 base clipped from V and 9 bases from J, the junction kept 4 bases outside the gene matches. CDR3 sequence reads: CASSLAQGVRELFF. CDR3 sequence (DNA): TGTGCCAGCAGCTTAGCACAGGGGGTCCGGGAGCTGTTTTTT.

About this clone: At one end the junction does not follow the germline gene, possibly because of a read error. The genes are TRBV4-2 and TRBJ2-3; TRBD2 matches 12 bases. In germline, CDR1 is LGHNA, CDR2 YNFKEQ. The CDR3 consists of 16 residues. CDR3 sequence: CSSSRTSGRLSDTQYF. In DNA form, the CDR3 reads TGTTCCAGCAGCAGAACTAGCGGGAGGTTATCAGATACGCAGTATTTT.

This clone is medium-sized (0.01 to 0.1%) in the sample. Distinct nucleotide sequences in the sample also encode this CDR3. The CDR3 DNA reads as TGTGCCAGCAGTGAAAGAGGAGGGGGAACCTACAATGAGCAGTTCTTC. The encoded protein is CASSERGGGTYNEQFF. This chain uses TRBV6-1 with TRBJ2-1, with D perhaps matching TRBD1 or TRBD2 (6 bases each). The CDR3 consists of 16 residues. The germline V gene encodes CDR1 MNHNS and CDR2 SASEGT. Trimming shortened V by 2 bases and J by 2 bases, and 13 bases separated the two germline ends.

In its sample, this clone was seen a few times. This rearrangement joins TRBV9 to TRBJ1-1, with 9 positions matching TRBD1. Trimming took 5 bases from V and 5 from J; bases not matched to a gene: 4. This CDR3 contains 13 residues. Germline CDR1 is SGDLS and CDR2 is YYNGEE. For the CDR3, the DNA is TGTGCCAGCAGTGAGACAGGGGGAACTGAAGCTTTCTTT. Translated: CASSETGGTEAFF.

By share of the sample, this clone is medium-sized. The chain uses TRBV30 and TRBJ1-2; possible D gene TRBD1, 5 bases. V shed 8 bases and J shed 5 bases, with 9 bases lying between them. The CDR3 has 10 residues. The germline V gene encodes CDR1 GTSNPN and CDR2 SVGIG (reference sequence). The CDR3 protein is CASRQYGYTF. The DNA of the CDR3 is TGTGCCAGCAGACAGTATGGCTACACCTTC.

The table lists this clone with a few counts. The chain carries TRBV7-2 and TRBJ2-7; D possibly corresponds to TRBD2 (5 bases). The V end lost 2 bases, the J end lost 6 bases, and 8 bases lay between the germline ends. Germline V gives CDR1 SGHTA, CDR2 FQGNSA. The CDR3 consists of 12 residues. The CDR3 coding sequence is TGTGCCAGCAGCTTACTAGGAGGCGAGCAGTACTTC. This encodes CASSLLGGEQYF.